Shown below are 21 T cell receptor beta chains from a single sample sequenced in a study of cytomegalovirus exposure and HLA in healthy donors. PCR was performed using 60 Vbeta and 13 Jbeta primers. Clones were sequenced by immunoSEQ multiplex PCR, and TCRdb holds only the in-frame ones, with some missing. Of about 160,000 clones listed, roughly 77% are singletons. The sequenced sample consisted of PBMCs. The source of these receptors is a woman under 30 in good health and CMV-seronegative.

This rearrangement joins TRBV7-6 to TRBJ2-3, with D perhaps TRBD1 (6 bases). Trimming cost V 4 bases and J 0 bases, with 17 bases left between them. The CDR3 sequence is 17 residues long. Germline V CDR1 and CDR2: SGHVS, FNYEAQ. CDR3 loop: CASSSNRGHDSTDTQYF. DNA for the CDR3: TGTGCCAGCAGCTCCAATAGGGGACATGATAGCACAGATACGCAGTATTTT.

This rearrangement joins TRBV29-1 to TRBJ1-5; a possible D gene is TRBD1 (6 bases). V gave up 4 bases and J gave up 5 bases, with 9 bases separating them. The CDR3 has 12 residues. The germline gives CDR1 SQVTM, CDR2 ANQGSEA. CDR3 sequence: CSVGTVDQPQHF. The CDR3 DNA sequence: TGCAGCGTTGGGACAGTCGATCAGCCCCAGCATTTT. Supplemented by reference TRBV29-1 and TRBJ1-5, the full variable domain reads SAVISQKPSRDICQRGTSLTIQCQVDSQVTMMFWYRQQPGQSLTLIATANQGSEATYESGFVIDKFPISRPNLTFSTLTVSNMSPEDSSIYLCSVGTVDQPQHFGDGTRLSIL.

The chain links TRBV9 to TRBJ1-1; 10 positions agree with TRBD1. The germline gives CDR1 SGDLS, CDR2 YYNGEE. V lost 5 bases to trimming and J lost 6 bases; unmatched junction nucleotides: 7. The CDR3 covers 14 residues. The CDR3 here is CASRRGTGVSEAFF. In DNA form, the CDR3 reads TGTGCCAGCAGACGCGGGACAGGGGTCTCTGAAGCTTTCTTT.

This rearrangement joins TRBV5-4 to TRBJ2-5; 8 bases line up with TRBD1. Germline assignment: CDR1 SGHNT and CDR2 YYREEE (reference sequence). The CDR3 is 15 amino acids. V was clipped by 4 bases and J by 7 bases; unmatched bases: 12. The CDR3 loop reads CASSLKQGARGTQYF. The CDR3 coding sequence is TGTGCCAGCAGCCTCAAGCAGGGGGCGAGGGGGACCCAGTACTTC.

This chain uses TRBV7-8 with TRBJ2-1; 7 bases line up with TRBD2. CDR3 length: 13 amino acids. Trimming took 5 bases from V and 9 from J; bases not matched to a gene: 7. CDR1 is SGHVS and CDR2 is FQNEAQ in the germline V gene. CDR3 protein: CASSPRLAGEQFF. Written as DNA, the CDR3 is TGTGCCAGCAGCCCGAGACTAGCCGGTGAGCAGTTCTTC.

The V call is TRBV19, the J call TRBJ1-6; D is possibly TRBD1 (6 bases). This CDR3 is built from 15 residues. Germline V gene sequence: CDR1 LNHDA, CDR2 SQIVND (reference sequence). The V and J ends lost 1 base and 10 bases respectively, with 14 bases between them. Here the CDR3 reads CASSIGSRGESPLHF. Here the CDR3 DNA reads TGTGCCAGTAGTATAGGATCCAGGGGAGAATCACCCCTCCACTTT.

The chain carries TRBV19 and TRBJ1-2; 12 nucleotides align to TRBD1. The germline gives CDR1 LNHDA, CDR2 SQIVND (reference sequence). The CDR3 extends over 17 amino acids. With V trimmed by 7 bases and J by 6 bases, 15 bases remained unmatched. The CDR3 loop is CASNLGTGGALVDGYTF. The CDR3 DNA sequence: TGTGCCAGTAATCTAGGGACAGGGGGCGCGTTGGTGGATGGCTACACCTTC.

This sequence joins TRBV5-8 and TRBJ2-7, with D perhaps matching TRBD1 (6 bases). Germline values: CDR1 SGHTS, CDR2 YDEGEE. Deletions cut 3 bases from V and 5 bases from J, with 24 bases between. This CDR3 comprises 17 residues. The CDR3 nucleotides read TGTGCCAGCAGCTGGAACCAGGGGTCGGGATTTACGGACGAGCAGTACTTC. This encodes CASSWNQGSGFTDEQYF.

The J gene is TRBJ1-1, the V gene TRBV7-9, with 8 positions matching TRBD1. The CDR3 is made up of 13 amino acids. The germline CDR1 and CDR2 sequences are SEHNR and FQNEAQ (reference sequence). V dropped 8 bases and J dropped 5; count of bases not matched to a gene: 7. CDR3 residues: CASVPRQGTEAFF. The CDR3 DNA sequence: TGTGCCAGCGTCCCCCGACAGGGGACTGAAGCTTTCTTT.

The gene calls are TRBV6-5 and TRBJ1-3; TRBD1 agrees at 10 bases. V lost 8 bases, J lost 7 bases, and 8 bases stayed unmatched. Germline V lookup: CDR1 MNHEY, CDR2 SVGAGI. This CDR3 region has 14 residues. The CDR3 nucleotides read TGTGCCAGCTCCGTCGACAGGGGGCGGAACACCATATATTTT. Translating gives CASSVDRGRNTIYF.

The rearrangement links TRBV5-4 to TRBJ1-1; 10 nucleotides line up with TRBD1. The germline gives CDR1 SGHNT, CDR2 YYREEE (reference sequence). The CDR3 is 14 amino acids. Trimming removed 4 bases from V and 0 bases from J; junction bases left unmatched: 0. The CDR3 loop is CASSGTGVNTEAFF. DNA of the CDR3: TGTGCCAGCAGCGGGACAGGGGTGAACACTGAAGCTTTCTTT.

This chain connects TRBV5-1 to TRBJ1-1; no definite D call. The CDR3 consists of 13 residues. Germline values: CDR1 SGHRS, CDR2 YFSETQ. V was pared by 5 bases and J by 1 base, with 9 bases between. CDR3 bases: TGCGCCAGCAGTTCTGGCCAGAACACTGAAGCTTTCTTT. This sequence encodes CASSSGQNTEAFF.

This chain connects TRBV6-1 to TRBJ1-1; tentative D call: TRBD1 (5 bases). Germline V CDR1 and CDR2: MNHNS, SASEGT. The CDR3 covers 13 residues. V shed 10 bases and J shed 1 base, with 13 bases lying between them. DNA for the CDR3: TGTGCCATCATCTGGGGGGGGAACACTGAAGCTTTCTTT. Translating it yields CAIIWGGNTEAFF.

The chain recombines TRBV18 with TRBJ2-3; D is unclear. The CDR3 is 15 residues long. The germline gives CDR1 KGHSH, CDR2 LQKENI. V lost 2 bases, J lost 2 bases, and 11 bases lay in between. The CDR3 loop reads CASSPETAFTDTQYF. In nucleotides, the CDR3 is TGTGCCAGCTCACCAGAAACAGCTTTCACAGATACGCAGTATTTT. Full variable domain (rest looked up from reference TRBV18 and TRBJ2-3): NAGVMQNPRHLVRRRGQEARLRCSPMKGHSHVYWYRQLPEEGLKFMVYLQKENIIDESGMPKERFSAEFPKEGPSILRIQQVVRGDSAAYFCASSPETAFTDTQYFGPGTRLTVL.

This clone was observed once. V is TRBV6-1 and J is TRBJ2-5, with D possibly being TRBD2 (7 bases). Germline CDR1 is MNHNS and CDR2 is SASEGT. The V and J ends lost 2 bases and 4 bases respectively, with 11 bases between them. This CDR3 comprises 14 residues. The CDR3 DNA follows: TGTGCCAGCAGTGAAAGGGGGGGGCCAGAGACCCAGTACTTC. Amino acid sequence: CASSERGGPETQYF.

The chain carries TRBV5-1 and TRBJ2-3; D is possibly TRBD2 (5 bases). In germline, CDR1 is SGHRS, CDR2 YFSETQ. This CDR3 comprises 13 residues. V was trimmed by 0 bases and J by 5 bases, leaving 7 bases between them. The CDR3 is CASSLGRVDTQYF. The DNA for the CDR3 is TGCGCCAGCAGCTTGGGGCGGGTAGATACGCAGTATTTT.

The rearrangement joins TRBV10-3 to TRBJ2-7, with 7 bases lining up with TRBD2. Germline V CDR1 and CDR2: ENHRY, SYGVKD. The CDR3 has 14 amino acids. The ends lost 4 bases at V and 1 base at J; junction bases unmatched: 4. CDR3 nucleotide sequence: TGTGCCATCAGTGCCGGGGGGATTTCCTACGAGCAGTACTTC. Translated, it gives CAISAGGISYEQYF.

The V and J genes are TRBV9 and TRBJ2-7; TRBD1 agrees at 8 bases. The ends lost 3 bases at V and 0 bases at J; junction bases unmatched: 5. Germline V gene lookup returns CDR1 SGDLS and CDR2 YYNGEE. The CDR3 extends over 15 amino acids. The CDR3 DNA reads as TGTGCCAGCAGCGGGGGACAGGCCCGCTCCTACGAGCAGTACTTC. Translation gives CASSGGQARSYEQYF.

CDR3 sequence (DNA): TGCGCCAGCAGCTCAACGGGTGGCGGGTCAGCAGATACGCAGTATTTT. Translated, it gives CASSSTGGGSADTQYF. This sequence joins TRBV5-1 and TRBJ2-3; D is perhaps TRBD2 (5 bases). This CDR3 comprises 16 residues. V lost 3 bases, J lost 4 bases, and 18 bases lay in between. Germline V CDR1 and CDR2: SGHRS, YFSETQ.

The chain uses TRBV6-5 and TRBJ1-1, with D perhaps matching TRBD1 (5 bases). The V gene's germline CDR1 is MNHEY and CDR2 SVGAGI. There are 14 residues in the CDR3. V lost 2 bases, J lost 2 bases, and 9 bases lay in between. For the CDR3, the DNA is TGTGCCAGCAGTTACGGTGACAGAAACACTGAAGCTTTCTTT. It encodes CASSYGDRNTEAFF.

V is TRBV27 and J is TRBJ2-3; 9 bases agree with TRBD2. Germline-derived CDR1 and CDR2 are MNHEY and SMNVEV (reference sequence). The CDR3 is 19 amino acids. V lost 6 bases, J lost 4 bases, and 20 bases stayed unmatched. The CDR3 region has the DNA TGTGCCAGCAGCCTCAAGGTAGGTAAGGCGGGAGGGCCTCCAGATACGCAGTATTTT. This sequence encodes CASSLKVGKAGGPPDTQYF.